These T cell receptor beta chains were read from a single sample in a study of cytomegalovirus exposure and HLA in healthy donors. Measured with immunoSEQ multiplex PCR; TCRdb has only the in-frame clones, and not every one. Of some 79,000 clones in the sample, 85% to 95% were seen once. What was sequenced was PBMCs. The receptors originated from a young woman in good health and CMV-seropositive. Each CDR3 is given with its conserved first and last residue. D genes are given only for firm matches. Clone size is given for some rows only: seen once, a few or many times, or a class if the clone is expanded.

D gene,V gene,J gene,clone size,CDR3 DNA,CDR3 protein
TRBD1,TRBV10-3,TRBJ1-2,once,TGTGCCATCAGTGGGACAGGGTGGGGGAATGGCTACACCTTC,CAISGTGWGNGYTF
.,TRBV5-1,TRBJ1-6,.,TGCGCCAGCAGCTTGGATACAGGGAACGCGGAATCACCCCTCCACTTT,CASSLDTGNAESPLHF
TRBD1,TRBV2,TRBJ1-6,.,TGTGCCAGCAGTGAATTTTTGCAGGGGACAGGTTTACTCCACTTT,CASSEFLQGTGLLHF
.,TRBV25-1,TRBJ2-7,.,TGTGCCAGCAGTGCAATGGGACTTCATGAGCAGTACTTC,CASSAMGLHEQYF
.,TRBV19,TRBJ1-1,.,TGTGCCAGTAGTGAGGGGGTGTTGGCTTTCTTT,CASSEGVLAFF
.,TRBV7-9,TRBJ1-2,.,TGTGCCAGCAGCTTAAATCGTTTGGGCTACACCTTC,CASSLNRLGYTF
TRBD1,TRBV7-9,TRBJ1-1,.,TGTGCCAGCAGCTTAGGCAGGGGGCCCACTGAAGCTTTCTTT,CASSLGRGPTEAFF
.,TRBV2,TRBJ1-1,.,TGTGCCAGCAGTGGGTTACAGGGTATTCACACTGAAGCTTTCTTT,CASSGLQGIHTEAFF
.,TRBV19,TRBJ1-5,.,TGTGCCACCAGGAGGGATTCTAGCAATCAGCCCCAGCATTTT,CATRRDSSNQPQHF
.,TRBV5-1,TRBJ2-1,.,TGCGCCAGCAGCTTTGCAGACTGGGACAATGAGCAGTTCTTC,CASSFADWDNEQFF
TRBD1,TRBV5-4,TRBJ2-1,.,TGTGCCAGCAGCACGGGGATGGCAGGGGGTAGCAATGAGCAGTTCTTC,CASSTGMAGGSNEQFF
.,TRBV27,TRBJ1-5,once,TGTGCCAGCAGTTCAGGGACTTTTATAGATCAGCCCCAGCATTTT,CASSSGTFIDQPQHF
.,TRBV5-1,TRBJ1-1,.,TGCGCCAGCAGTACAGGGCAGACGAACACTGAAGCTTTCTTT,CASSTGQTNTEAFF
TRBD1,TRBV2,TRBJ1-6,.,TGTGCCAGCAGTGAAGGACAGGGTTATTCACCCCTCCACTTT,CASSEGQGYSPLHF
.,TRBV5-8,TRBJ2-7,.,TGTGCCAGCAGCTCTGGAGGGGATTTCTCGTACGAGCAGTACTTC,CASSSGGDFSYEQYF
.,TRBV11-3,TRBJ2-5,.,TGTGCCAGCAGCTCCCCAGGGGATCCGAAGACCCAGTACTTC,CASSSPGDPKTQYF
.,TRBV19,TRBJ1-5,few,TGTGCCAGTAGTATTGACAGAGATCAGCCCCAGCATTTT,CASSIDRDQPQHF
TRBD1,TRBV4-2,TRBJ2-2,.,TGTGCCAGCAGCCATAGAGGGACAGACAACACCGGGGAGCTGTTTTTT,CASSHRGTDNTGELFF
TRBD1,TRBV15,TRBJ2-7,once,TGTGCCACCAGCAGAGGGTCAGACAGGGCCTACGAGCAGTACTTC,CATSRGSDRAYEQYF
.,TRBV11-2,TRBJ2-3,few,TGTGCCAGCAGCCCGCGGACAGTTTTGAACACAGATACGCAGTATTTT,CASSPRTVLNTDTQYF
.,TRBV19,TRBJ1-5,.,TGTGCCAGTAGTATATATAAGGGGAAGGGTCAGCCCCAGCATTTT,CASSIYKGKGQPQHF
.,TRBV28,TRBJ1-2,once,TGTGCCAGCAGCTTAGAGGGGGGGATAAACTATGGCTACACCTTC,CASSLEGGINYGYTF
.,TRBV2,TRBJ1-1,.,TGTGCCAGCAGTGAAAATGGACAGTGGTCTGAAGCTTTCTTT,CASSENGQWSEAFF
.,TRBV12-5,TRBJ1-2,.,TGTGCTAGTGGTTTGCCTCCCTCGGTAAGGCCCGGCCGAGGAAACTATGGCTACACCTTC,CASGLPPSVRPGRGNYGYTF
.,TRBV6-5,TRBJ1-1,.,TGTGCCAGCAGTTACCTTCCGAAGAGTACTGAAGCTTTCTTT,CASSYLPKSTEAFF
.,TRBV11-1,TRBJ2-1,.,TGTGCCAGCAGCTCCCAATACAGGCCCCATGAGCAGTTCTTC,CASSSQYRPHEQFF
.,TRBV2,TRBJ2-7,.,TGTGCCAGCAGTGAATGGTCCTCAGGAACCTACGAGCAGTACTTC,CASSEWSSGTYEQYF
.,TRBV21-1,TRBJ1-1,once,TGTGCCAGCAGCTTCTCGAGGGAAGCTTTCTTT,CASSFSREAFF
.,TRBV7-8,TRBJ1-2,.,TGTGCCAGCAGCTTCGGTCGGGGGGCGAACTATGGCTACACCTTC,CASSFGRGANYGYTF
.,TRBV4-1,TRBJ2-3,.,TGCGCCAGCAGCCAAGATCTGGGAAGAGGGGGGGGCGCAACAGATACGCAGTATTTT,CASSQDLGRGGGATDTQYF
.,TRBV5-1,TRBJ2-7,.,TGCGCCAGCAGCCCAGCTCAGCGAAACTCCTACGAGCAGTACTTC,CASSPAQRNSYEQYF
.,TRBV21-1,TRBJ2-4,once,TGTGCCAGCAGCAAAGGAGGGAGGCGGGGGTCCAAAAACATTCAGTACTTC,CASSKGGRRGSKNIQYF
.,TRBV7-6,TRBJ1-3,once,TGTGCCAGCAGCGGAGAACTCTCTGGAAACACCATATATTTT,CASSGELSGNTIYF
.,TRBV9,TRBJ1-1,.,TGTGCCAGCAGCCCCCATGGGAGAGATCTGAACACTGAAGCTTTCTTT,CASSPHGRDLNTEAFF
TRBD2,TRBV19,TRBJ2-3,.,TGTGCCAGTACCGGCGGGAGTGGAGATACGCAGTATTTT,CASTGGSGDTQYF
TRBD1,TRBV28,TRBJ1-2,.,TGTGCCAGCAGTTTTGGGACAGGCAGGGGTTCTCGTGGCTACACCTTC,CASSFGTGRGSRGYTF